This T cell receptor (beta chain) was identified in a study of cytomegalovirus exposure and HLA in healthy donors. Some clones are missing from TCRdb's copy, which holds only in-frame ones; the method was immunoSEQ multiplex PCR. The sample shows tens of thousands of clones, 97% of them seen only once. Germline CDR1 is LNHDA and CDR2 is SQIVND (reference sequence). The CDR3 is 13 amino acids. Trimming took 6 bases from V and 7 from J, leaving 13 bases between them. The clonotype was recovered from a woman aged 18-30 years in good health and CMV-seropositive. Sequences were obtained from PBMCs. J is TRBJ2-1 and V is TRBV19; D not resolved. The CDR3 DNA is TGTGCCAGTAGGCGGCGAGGAGAGAATGAGCAGTTCTTC. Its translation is CASRRRGENEQFF.